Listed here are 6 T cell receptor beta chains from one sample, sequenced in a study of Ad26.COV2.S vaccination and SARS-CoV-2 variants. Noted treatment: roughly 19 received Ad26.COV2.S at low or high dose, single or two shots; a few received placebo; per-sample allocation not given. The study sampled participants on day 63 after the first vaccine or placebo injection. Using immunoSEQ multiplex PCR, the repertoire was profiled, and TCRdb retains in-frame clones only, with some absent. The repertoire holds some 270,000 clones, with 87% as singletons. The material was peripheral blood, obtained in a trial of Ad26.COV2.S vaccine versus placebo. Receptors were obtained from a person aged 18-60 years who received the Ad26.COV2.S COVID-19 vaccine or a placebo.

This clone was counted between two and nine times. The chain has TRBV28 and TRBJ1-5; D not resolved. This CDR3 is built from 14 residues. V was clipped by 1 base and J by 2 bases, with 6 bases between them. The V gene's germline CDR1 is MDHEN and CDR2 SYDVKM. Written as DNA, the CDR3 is TGTGCCAGCAGTTTATATGGGGGCAATCAGCCCCAGCATTTT. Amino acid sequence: CASSLYGGNQPQHF.

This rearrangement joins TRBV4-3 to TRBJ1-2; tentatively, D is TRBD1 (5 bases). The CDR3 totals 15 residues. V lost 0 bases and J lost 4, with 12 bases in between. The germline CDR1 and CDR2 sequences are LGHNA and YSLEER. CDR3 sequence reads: CASSQDRQSGYGYTF. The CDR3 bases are TGCGCCAGCAGCCAAGATAGACAGTCCGGCTATGGCTACACCTTC.

The CDR3 protein is CASSLQEGETQYF. CDR3 in DNA: TGTGCCAGCAGCTTGCAGGAGGGGGAGACCCAGTACTTC. The gene calls are TRBV5-4 and TRBJ2-5, with a tentative D call TRBD2 (6 bases). Trimming took off 1 base at V and 5 bases at J, with 9 bases between the two ends. This CDR3 comprises 13 residues. Germline V gene lookup returns CDR1 SGHNT and CDR2 YYREEE (reference sequence). Filled out from reference TRBV5-4 and TRBJ2-5, the complete variable domain reads ETGVTQSPTHLIKTRGQQVTLRCSSQSGHNTVSWYQQALGQGPQFIFQYYREEENGRGNFPPRFSGLQFPNYSSELNVNALELDDSALYLCASSLQEGETQYFGPGTRLLVL.

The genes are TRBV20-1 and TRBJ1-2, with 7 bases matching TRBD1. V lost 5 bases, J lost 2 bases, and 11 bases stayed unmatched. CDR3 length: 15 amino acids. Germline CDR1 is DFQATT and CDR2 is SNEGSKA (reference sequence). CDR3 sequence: CSARVPPGQNYGYTF. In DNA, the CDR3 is TGCAGTGCTCGTGTCCCCCCGGGACAGAACTATGGCTACACCTTC.

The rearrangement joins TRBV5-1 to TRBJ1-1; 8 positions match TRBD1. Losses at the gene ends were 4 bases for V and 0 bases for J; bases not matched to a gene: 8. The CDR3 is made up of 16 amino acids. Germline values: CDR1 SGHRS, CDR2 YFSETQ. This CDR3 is CASSGGQGAMNTEAFF. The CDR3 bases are TGCGCCAGCAGCGGTGGACAGGGCGCTATGAACACTGAAGCTTTCTTT. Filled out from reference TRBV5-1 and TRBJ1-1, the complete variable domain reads KAGVTQTPRYLIKTRGQQVTLSCSPISGHRSVSWYQQTPGQGLQFLFEYFSETQRNKGNFPGRFSGRQFSNSRSEMNVSTLELGDSALYLCASSGGQGAMNTEAFFGQGTRLTVV.

CDR3 in amino acids: CASRLTDLQSYNEQFF. In DNA form, the CDR3 reads TGTGCCAGCAGACTAACGGATTTGCAGTCCTACAATGAGCAGTTCTTC. The chain uses TRBV5-5 and TRBJ2-1; D not certain. This CDR3 comprises 16 residues. In germline, CDR1 is SGHKS, CDR2 YYEKEE (reference sequence). Trimming stripped 5 bases from V and 1 base from J, with 16 bases between.